This T cell receptor (beta chain) was retrieved from a study of T cell responses to AZD1222 COVID-19 vaccine. For the study at large: Doses given second, at about 4 or about 12 weeks, were pooled. Study results and limitations: Of the AZD1222 recipients, only 5 or 6 were seropositive at baseline. White British donors predominated, females outnumbered males, and clonal diversity was possibly underestimated.

This clone was recorded once. Its specificity is unknown. Using immunoSEQ multiplex PCR, the repertoire was profiled, and TCRdb retains in-frame clones only, with some absent. Among about 160,000 clones listed, roughly 86% were seen once. The germline gives CDR1 SGHVS, CDR2 FQNEAQ. V gave up 0 bases and J gave up 1 base, with 18 bases separating them. The CDR3 covers 18 residues. The sequence was obtained from an adult in good health. The J gene is TRBJ1-1, the V gene TRBV7-8, with D possibly TRBD1 on 6 matching bases. The source was peripheral blood, collected on day 0 of AZD1222 vaccination. In DNA form, the CDR3 reads TGTGCCAGCAGCTTAGCCTGGGCGGGACAAACCAAGAACACTGAAGCTTTCTTT. This encodes CASSLAWAGQTKNTEAFF.